These 23 T cell receptor beta chains share one sample of origin, sequenced in a study of blood T cell repertoires in COVID-19. The protocol was immunoSEQ multiplex PCR, while the TCRdb copy is restricted to in-frame clones and leaves out a portion. The sample records approximately 280,000 clones, approximately 83% being singletons. The specimen was peripheral blood. These receptors all stem from a woman aged 70-85 years with acute or convalescent COVID-19.

The chain couples TRBV12-3 or TRBV12-4 to TRBJ1-1; D not certain. The CDR3 loop spans 13 amino acids. Trimming cost V 5 bases and J 4 bases, with 11 bases left between them. CDR3 sequence: CASSPRVSTEAFF. DNA of the CDR3: TGTGCCAGCAGTCCCCGGGTTTCCACTGAAGCTTTCTTT.

This chain links TRBV23-1 with TRBJ1-1, with TRBD1 as a possible D gene (6 bases). TRBV23-1 is known as an ORF, though its function is uncertain. The germline V and J ends were trimmed by 7 bases and 8 bases, with 8 bases remaining between them. The CDR3 sequence is 10 residues long. The CDR3 reads CASKGEEAFF. The CDR3 nucleotides read TGCGCCAGCAAGGGGGAGGAAGCTTTCTTT.

This clone was observed once. This rearrangement joins TRBV6-5 to TRBJ1-6; possibly TRBD1 for D (5 bases). The CDR3 has 16 residues. V was pared by 0 bases and J by 10 bases, with 16 bases between. From germline, CDR1 is MNHEY and CDR2 SVGAGI. The CDR3 spells CASSYSRAAGVSPLHF. CDR3 nucleotide sequence: TGTGCCAGCAGTTACTCGAGGGCAGCGGGGGTCTCACCCCTCCACTTT.

The chain employs TRBV10-3 and TRBJ1-2; TRBD1 aligns across 7 bases. CDR3 size: 14 residues. The V segment lost 5 bases and the J segment 2 bases; nucleotides outside the gene matches: 5. CDR1 and CDR2 from the germline V gene are ENHRY and SYGVKD. The CDR3 spells CAISTGTENYGYTF. CDR3 sequence (DNA): TGTGCCATCAGTACCGGGACAGAGAACTATGGCTACACCTTC.

This clone is a singleton in its sample. At one of its ends the junction is not consistent with the germline gene, which may arise from a read error. The CDR3 DNA reads TGTGCCAGCAGCCCGGGACAGAGGCTGAAGACTGAAGCTTTCTTT. Its protein product is CASSPGQRLKTEAFF. V and J are TRBV5-5 and TRBJ1-1; 7 bases are shared with TRBD1. This CDR3 is built from 15 residues. Germline loops: CDR1 SGHKS, CDR2 YYEKEE (reference sequence).

V gene TRBV5-1 combines with J gene TRBJ2-1; 9 positions agree with TRBD2. The CDR3 covers 15 residues. Looked up from germline, CDR1 is SGHRS and CDR2 is YFSETQ. V lost 0 bases, J lost 8 bases, and 6 bases stayed unmatched. Here the CDR3 reads CASSLDGGGGYEQFF. The CDR3 DNA reads as TGCGCCAGCAGCTTGGATGGCGGGGGGGGCTATGAGCAGTTCTTC.

This chain joins TRBV3-1 (or the pseudogene TRBV3-2) and TRBJ1-2; perhaps TRBD1 as D (6 bases). The CDR3 runs 15 residues. The germline gives CDR1 LGHDT, CDR2 YNNKEL (reference sequence). Trimming took off 1 base at V and 8 bases at J, with 17 bases between the two ends. The CDR3 sequence is CASSQATPGTRGYTF. CDR3 nucleotide sequence: TGTGCCAGCAGCCAAGCCACTCCCGGGACAAGGGGCTACACCTTC.

The chain combines TRBV11-3 with TRBJ2-1, with 10 bases that match TRBD2. This CDR3 has 15 amino acids. Germline values: CDR1 SGHNT, CDR2 YENEEA. Unmatched junction bases numbered 5, after V lost 3 bases and J lost 6 bases. This CDR3 reads CASSFGSGGPNEQFF. In DNA, the CDR3 is TGTGCCAGCAGCTTCGGTAGCGGGGGGCCCAATGAGCAGTTCTTC.

Only a few counts were recorded for this clone. The CDR3 DNA reads TGTGCCAGCAGTCCCAACTTGGTGGGGGAGCTGTTTTTT. Amino acid sequence: CASSPNLVGELFF. The J gene is TRBJ2-2, the V gene TRBV14; D unclear. The CDR3 sequence is 13 residues long. V was trimmed by 6 bases and J by 8 bases, leaving 13 bases between them. Germline CDR1 reads SGHDN; CDR2 reads FVKESK. Based on the CDR3 plus reference TRBV14 and TRBJ2-2, the full variable domain is EAGVTQFPSHSVIEKGQTVTLRCDPISGHDNLYWYRRVMGKEIKFLLHFVKESKQDESGMPNNRFLAERTGGTYSTLKVQPAELEDSGVYFCASSPNLVGELFFGEGSRLTVL.

This clone was detected a few times. CDR3 loop: CASSLADYLNTGELFF. DNA for the CDR3: TGCGCCAGCAGCTTGGCCGACTACCTGAACACCGGGGAGCTGTTTTTT. The chain combines TRBV5-1 with TRBJ2-2; tentative D call: TRBD2 (5 bases). In germline, CDR1 is SGHRS, CDR2 YFSETQ. V lost 0 bases and J lost 1, with 10 bases in between. The CDR3 has 16 residues.

This chain links TRBV18 with TRBJ2-2; maybe TRBD1 (6 bases). Trimming shortened V by 1 base and J by 0 bases, and 9 bases separated the two germline ends. This CDR3 spans 16 amino acids. Germline CDR1 and CDR2: KGHSH and LQKENI. This CDR3 is CASSPRAGANTGELFF. CDR3 coding DNA: TGTGCCAGCTCACCACGGGCAGGGGCGAACACCGGGGAGCTGTTTTTT.

This clone was observed a handful of times. CDR3 sequence: CASSVGGGEQYF. CDR3 DNA: TGTGCCAGCAGCGTAGGAGGGGGCGAGCAGTACTTC. The genes are TRBV9 and TRBJ2-7; possibly TRBD1 for D (6 bases). The germline V gene has CDR1 SGDLS and CDR2 YYNGEE. The CDR3 contains 12 residues. V lost 0 bases and J lost 6, with 7 bases in between.

The V gene is TRBV6-4, the J gene TRBJ2-1, with D unclear. The germline V gene encodes CDR1 MRHNA and CDR2 SNTAGT. This CDR3 is built from 11 residues. V was shortened by 3 bases and J by 5 bases, with 2 bases between the two germline ends. Here the CDR3 DNA reads TGTGCCAGCAGTGATAACAATGAGCAGTTCTTC. Amino acids: CASSDNNEQFF.

This clone has more than one count but fewer than ten. The gene calls are TRBV9 and TRBJ1-4; no reliable D call. V dropped 4 bases and J dropped 7 bases, with 17 bases sitting between them. The CDR3 is 15 amino acids. Germline V gene lookup returns CDR1 SGDLS and CDR2 YYNGEE. As DNA, the CDR3 is TGTGCCAGCAGCTCCGGTTGGGCAGTGAGTGAAAAACTGTTTTTT. It specifies CASSSGWAVSEKLFF.

This chain uses TRBV18 with TRBJ1-2, with D uncertain. This CDR3 has 15 amino acids. V shed 5 bases and J shed 2 bases, with 15 bases lying between them. Germline assignment: CDR1 KGHSH and CDR2 LQKENI. The CDR3 protein is CASSGEIYENYGYTF. Here the CDR3 DNA reads TGTGCCAGCTCAGGGGAGATATACGAAAACTATGGCTACACCTTC.

The CDR3 nucleotides read TGTGCCAGCTCACGGGCCGTACAGGGAAGGGCCTGGGCCACTGAAGCTTTCTTT. This codes for CASSRAVQGRAWATEAFF. This chain uses TRBV18 with TRBJ1-1; TRBD1 might be the D (6 bases). V gave up 4 bases and J gave up 4 bases, with 25 bases separating them. The CDR3 has 18 residues. Looked up from germline, CDR1 is KGHSH and CDR2 is LQKENI.

This sequence joins TRBV20-1 and TRBJ1-1; D gene uncertain. Trimming left V 3 bases short and J 1 base short, with 9 bases between. The CDR3 sequence is 13 residues long. The V gene's germline CDR1 is DFQATT and CDR2 SNEGSKA (reference sequence). As DNA, the CDR3 is TGCAGTGCTAGTTGGGAGGCGAACACTGAAGCTTTCTTT. Its protein product is CSASWEANTEAFF.

The chain is built from TRBV2 and TRBJ1-1; TRBD1 matches 9 bases. Looked up from germline, CDR1 is SNHLY and CDR2 is FYNNEI. V lost 4 bases, J lost 0 bases, and 6 bases stayed unmatched. The CDR3 is 16 amino acids. The DNA for the CDR3 is TGTGCCAGCAGTGCAGGGACAGGGCTCATGAACACTGAAGCTTTCTTT. Translating it yields CASSAGTGLMNTEAFF.

This sequence joins TRBV2 and TRBJ2-1; 10 nucleotides line up with TRBD2. Germline V CDR1 and CDR2: SNHLY, FYNNEI. The trim removed 5 bases at V and 1 base at J, leaving 5 bases unmatched. The CDR3 is made up of 16 amino acids. DNA for the CDR3: TGTGCCAGCAGTAAAATAGCGGGGGGTTCCTACAATGAGCAGTTCTTC. Its protein is CASSKIAGGSYNEQFF.

This clone was counted only a few times. The V and J genes are TRBV3-1 (or the pseudogene TRBV3-2) and TRBJ2-5, with 7 nucleotides matching TRBD1. The CDR3 covers 15 residues. Germline values: CDR1 LGHDT, CDR2 YNNKEL (reference sequence). The junction had 6 bases not matched to a gene; V was cut back by 4 bases and J by 1 base. The CDR3 spells CASSLRTGLQETQYF. The CDR3 bases are TGTGCCAGCAGCCTTCGGACAGGCCTCCAAGAGACCCAGTACTTC.

The gene calls are TRBV6-5 and TRBJ2-7, with D maybe TRBD2 (5 bases). The CDR3 covers 13 residues. Germline V gene data show CDR1 as MNHEY and CDR2 as SVGAGI. Trimming removed 7 bases at V and 2 bases at J, with 12 bases between. The CDR3 DNA follows: TGTGCCAGCACAAGAGGGTTTGCCTACGAGCAGTACTTC. Translation gives CASTRGFAYEQYF.

The chain recombines TRBV19 with TRBJ1-2, with D perhaps TRBD1 (6 bases). V was pared by 3 bases and J by 4 bases, with 24 bases between. Germline-derived CDR1 and CDR2 are LNHDA and SQIVND (reference sequence). The CDR3 covers 18 residues. The CDR3 protein is CASSMGARPRGSGYGYTF. CDR3 coding DNA: TGTGCCAGTAGTATGGGAGCCAGGCCAAGGGGGAGCGGCTATGGCTACACCTTC.

This clone was seen a few times. V is TRBV7-9 and J is TRBJ1-1; TRBD1 matches at 8 bases. The CDR3 has 15 amino acids. The junction had 6 bases not matched to a gene; V was cut back by 5 bases and J by 1 base. Germline lookup yields CDR1 SEHNR and CDR2 FQNEAQ (reference sequence). CDR3 region: CASSPTGAGNTEAFF. The CDR3 region has the DNA TGTGCCAGCAGCCCGACAGGGGCGGGGAACACTGAAGCTTTCTTT.